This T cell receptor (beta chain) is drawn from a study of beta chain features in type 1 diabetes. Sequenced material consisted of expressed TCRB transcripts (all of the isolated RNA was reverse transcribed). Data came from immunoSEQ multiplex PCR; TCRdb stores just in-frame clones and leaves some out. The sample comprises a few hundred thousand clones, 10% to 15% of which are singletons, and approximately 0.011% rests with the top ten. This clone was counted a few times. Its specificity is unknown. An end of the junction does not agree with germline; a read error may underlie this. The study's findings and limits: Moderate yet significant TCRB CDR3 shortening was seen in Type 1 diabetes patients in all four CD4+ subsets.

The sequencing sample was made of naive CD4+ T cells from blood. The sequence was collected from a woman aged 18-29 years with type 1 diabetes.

CDR3 coding DNA: TGTGCCAGTAGTATCTCCAGCGGGGCCCCCCAGGTCTTC. As protein: CASSISSGAPQVF. V usage is TRBV19 and J usage is TRBJ2-1, with 7 bases that match TRBD2. The length of the CDR3 is 13 residues. Germline V lookup: CDR1 LNHDA, CDR2 SQIVND (reference sequence).